Detailed here is one T cell receptor beta chain. The V end lost 5 bases, the J end lost 6 bases, and 17 bases lay between the germline ends. The CDR3 is 15 residues long. From germline, CDR1 is LNHNV and CDR2 YYDKDF (reference sequence). This sample was taken from a study of blood T cell repertoires in COVID-19. At the level of the study: From T cells, B-cell-depleted T cells, or PBMCs came the material, which was cDNA or gDNA.

Original processing notes: Reference gene primers were amplified, and this amplification served to estimate nucleated cell counts. Measured with immunoSEQ multiplex PCR; TCRdb has only the in-frame clones, and not every one. The V and J calls and clone size were taken over from that table, and D and trimming were inferred from the DNA. Among about half a million clones listed, roughly 88% were seen once. The sequence was collected from a human donor in a cohort sampled during active COVID-19. The sequenced material came from peripheral blood. The rearrangement uses TRBV15 and TRBJ1-5; D is possibly TRBD1 (5 bases). CDR3 nucleotide sequence: TGTGCCACCAGCCGGGGCCCGGGGGGAGGTCAGCCCCAGCATTTT. It specifies CATSRGPGGGQPQHF.